Listed here are 18 T cell receptor beta chains from one sample, sequenced in a study of cytomegalovirus exposure and HLA in healthy donors. With 60 Vbeta and 13 Jbeta primers, the PCR was carried out. Profiling relied on immunoSEQ multiplex PCR, and the TCRdb table lists in-frame clones only, not all of them. Of about 210,000 clones in the sample, 75% to 90% were seen once. Sequencing was carried out using PBMCs. The receptors derive from a boy aged 2-9 years in good health and CMV-seronegative.

This sequence joins TRBV2 and TRBJ2-1; 14 bases map to TRBD2. J gave up 5 bases and V 10 bases, and 4 bases lay outside the gene matches. The length of the CDR3 is 14 residues. Per germline, CDR1 SNHLY and CDR2 FYNNEI. In DNA, the CDR3 is TGTGCCACGCCGACTAGCGGGAGGGACAATGAGCAGTTCTTC. Amino acid sequence: CATPTSGRDNEQFF.

This clone appeared a single time. The genes are TRBV18 and TRBJ1-1, with TRBD1 matching 10 bases. Unmatched junction bases numbered 5, after V lost 4 bases and J lost 0 bases. CDR3 length equals 16 residues. CDR1 is KGHSH and CDR2 is LQKENI in the germline V gene. Here the CDR3 reads CASSRQGASMNTEAFF. CDR3 sequence (DNA): TGTGCCAGCTCACGACAGGGGGCCAGCATGAACACTGAAGCTTTCTTT.

This clone has only a few counts. The chain is built from TRBV2 and TRBJ2-7; 8 nucleotides align to TRBD1. The germline gives CDR1 SNHLY, CDR2 FYNNEI. This CDR3 contains 13 residues. The J segment lost 6 bases and the V segment lost 1 base, leaving 2 bases of the junction unmatched. The CDR3 sequence is CASSEGQGREQYF. The CDR3 nucleotides are TGTGCCAGCAGTGAAGGACAGGGGCGCGAGCAGTACTTC.

The count of this clone is one. The CDR3 region has the DNA TGTGCCAGCAGCTTCGGCAGGACAGATACGCAGTATTTT. This encodes CASSFGRTDTQYF. The chain carries TRBV5-6 and TRBJ2-3; no reliable D call. V was clipped by 2 bases and J by 3 bases, with 7 bases between them. Germline V gene sequence: CDR1 SGHDT, CDR2 YYEEEE. CDR3 length: 13 residues.

The CDR3 region has the DNA TGTGCCAGCAGTCCCGTGGGAGGGCGTGGTCAGCCCCAGCATTTT. Translation: CASSPVGGRGQPQHF. The chain combines TRBV28 with TRBJ1-5, with unresolved D. The CDR3 covers 15 residues. Deletions cut 5 bases from V and 6 bases from J, with 17 bases between. Germline V gives CDR1 MDHEN, CDR2 SYDVKM.

A word on this clone: This sample also contains other DNA sequences that code for the same CDR3. V usage is TRBV10-1 and J usage is TRBJ1-1; D perhaps matches TRBD1 (6 bases). Germline lookup yields CDR1 WNHNN and CDR2 SYGVQD (reference sequence). This CDR3 is built from 16 residues. V lost 0 bases and J lost 4, with 15 bases in between. The CDR3 here is CASSESRGAGGTEAFF. Here the CDR3 DNA reads TGCGCCAGCAGTGAGTCTCGGGGGGCGGGGGGCACTGAAGCTTTCTTT.

This rearrangement joins TRBV19 to TRBJ2-1; TRBD2 matches 12 bases. This CDR3 region has 16 residues. Trimming took 5 bases from V and 4 from J; bases not matched to a gene: 6. Germline CDR1 reads LNHDA; CDR2 reads SQIVND (reference sequence). The CDR3 DNA follows: TGTGCCAGTAGTCGACTAGCGGGAGATCAGTACAATGAGCAGTTCTTC. It encodes CASSRLAGDQYNEQFF.

This rearrangement joins TRBV7-6 to TRBJ2-5; weak D call: TRBD2 (6 bases). The V gene's germline CDR1 is SGHVS and CDR2 FNYEAQ. The germline V and J ends were trimmed by 4 bases and 0 bases, with 21 bases remaining between them. CDR3 length: 18 amino acids. The CDR3 DNA reads as TGTGCCAGCAGCTCCACCCCCATCGGGACTTCGTACCAAGAGACCCAGTACTTC. Protein: CASSSTPIGTSYQETQYF.

This chain joins TRBV4-1 and TRBJ1-6; TRBD1 is a possible D gene (5 bases). V was clipped by 3 bases and J by 9 bases, with 18 bases between them. Germline lookup yields CDR1 MGHRA and CDR2 YSYEKL. This CDR3 has 16 residues. Written as DNA, the CDR3 is TGCGCCAGCAGCCACCTACCGACGGGGGGGATTTCACCCCTCCACTTT. Protein: CASSHLPTGGISPLHF.

This chain connects TRBV28 to TRBJ2-1, with 7 nucleotides matching TRBD1. Germline loops: CDR1 MDHEN, CDR2 SYDVKM. The CDR3 runs 14 residues. Trimming at V came to 6 bases and at J to 4 bases, leaving 6 bases not matched to a gene. Written as DNA, the CDR3 is TGTGCCAGCAGGGGGGACAGCCGATACAATGAGCAGTTCTTC. Encoded protein: CASRGDSRYNEQFF.

The chain has TRBV7-9 and TRBJ1-1; TRBD1 might be the D (6 bases). With 5 bases removed from V and 4 bases from J, the gap between germline ends came to 17 bases. This CDR3 comprises 15 residues. The germline gives CDR1 SEHNR, CDR2 FQNEAQ (reference sequence). CDR3 sequence: CASSHKEGGSTEAFF. Written as DNA, the CDR3 is TGTGCCAGCAGCCATAAAGAGGGGGGGAGCACTGAAGCTTTCTTT.

The rearrangement joins TRBV5-1 to TRBJ2-6; maybe TRBD2 (6 bases). The CDR3 runs 14 residues. CDR1 is SGHRS, CDR2 YFSETQ, per germline. Between the trimmed V and J ends, which lost 6 bases and 0 bases, there was a span of 7 bases. CDR3 protein: CASNGGSGANVLTF. The DNA of the CDR3 is TGCGCCAGCAACGGGGGCTCTGGGGCCAACGTCCTGACTTTC.

This chain links TRBV5-1 with TRBJ2-5, with TRBD1 matching over 8 bases. V lost 1 base, J lost 1 base, and 3 bases stayed unmatched. The CDR3 runs to 15 residues. Per germline, CDR1 SGHRS and CDR2 YFSETQ. In nucleotides, the CDR3 is TGCGCCAGCAGCTTGCCGGGACAGGCCCAAGAGACCCAGTACTTC. This sequence encodes CASSLPGQAQETQYF.

This chain connects TRBV27 to TRBJ2-7, with TRBD2 matching 11 bases. Germline trimming cut 5 bases from V and 1 base from J; bases unmatched to any gene: 10. The germline gives CDR1 MNHEY, CDR2 SMNVEV (reference sequence). The CDR3 is 17 amino acids. The CDR3 DNA is TGTGCCAGCAGTCCCCTTAGCGGGAGGGGACAGTCCTACGAGCAGTACTTC. Its translation: CASSPLSGRGQSYEQYF.

The chain joins TRBV7-9 to TRBJ2-1; 8 bases match TRBD1. V lost 5 bases to trimming and J lost 9 bases; unmatched junction nucleotides: 3. This CDR3 spans 12 amino acids. Germline CDR1 reads SEHNR; CDR2 reads FQNEAQ (reference sequence). The CDR3 bases are TGTGCCAGCAGCGCGACAGGGGTTGAGCAGTTCTTC. Translated, it gives CASSATGVEQFF.

The V gene is TRBV6-6, the J gene TRBJ1-5, with D perhaps matching TRBD1 (6 bases). The CDR3 spans 15 residues. The germline gives CDR1 MNHNY, CDR2 SVGAGI (reference sequence). Trimming left V 5 bases short and J 5 bases short, with 16 bases between. DNA of the CDR3: TGTGCCAGCAGTGGCTTGGGGGGGGCTTATCAGCCCCAGCATTTT. Amino acids: CASSGLGGAYQPQHF.

The chain couples TRBV7-9 to TRBJ1-3; 8 bases fit TRBD1. The CDR3 contains 17 residues. Unmatched junction bases numbered 12, after V lost 5 bases and J lost 3 bases. CDR1 is SEHNR and CDR2 is FQNEAQ in the germline V gene (reference sequence). The CDR3 loop is CASSNTGQGRLGNTIYF. The CDR3 nucleotides are TGTGCCAGCAGCAATACCGGACAGGGAAGACTTGGAAACACCATATATTTT.

The chain is built from TRBV7-2 and TRBJ2-3; perhaps TRBD1 as D (5 bases). V lost 1 base to trimming and J lost 1 base, with 9 bases between them. The CDR3 is made up of 15 amino acids. Germline V gene sequence: CDR1 SGHTA, CDR2 FQGNSA. The CDR3 DNA sequence: TGTGCCAGCAGCTTAGGGGGCGAGCGCACAGATACGCAGTATTTT. Protein product: CASSLGGERTDTQYF.